This passage covers 4 T cell receptor beta chains from one sample sequenced in a study of OX40 agonist ivuxolimab in advanced cancers. Assay: immunoSEQ multiplex PCR; the TCRdb copy retains only in-frame clones and omits some. The repertoire has 52,000 or so clones, around 82% of them found once; the top ten carry about 3.7%. The sample here was CD4+ or CD8+ T cells sorted from blood, taken in a trial of the OX40 agonist ivuxolimab. The receptors here all came from an adult with an advanced solid tumor such as melanoma, head and neck, liver or kidney cancer.

CDR3 region: CASSETANQPQHF. In nucleotides, the CDR3 is TGCGCCAGCAGTGAAACAGCGAATCAGCCCCAGCATTTT. The rearrangement joins TRBV10-2 to TRBJ1-5; unclear D gene. V was clipped by 3 bases and J by 4 bases, with 7 bases between them. CDR3 length: 13 residues. Per the germline V gene, CDR1 is WSHSY and CDR2 is SAAADI.

The rearrangement joins TRBV19 to TRBJ2-1; 15 bases agree with TRBD2. V lost 7 bases, J lost 1 base, and 11 bases stayed unmatched. The length of the CDR3 is 19 residues. The germline V gene has CDR1 LNHDA and CDR2 SQIVND (reference sequence). CDR3 residues: CASMPWTSGRGGSYNEQFF. The CDR3 DNA sequence: TGTGCCAGTATGCCCTGGACTAGCGGGAGGGGGGGGTCCTACAATGAGCAGTTCTTC.

The V gene is TRBV9, the J gene TRBJ2-5, with TRBD1 matching over 11 bases. V gave up 4 bases and J gave up 1 base; unmatched junction bases: 6. The CDR3 length is 16 residues. Germline V gene lookup returns CDR1 SGDLS and CDR2 YYNGEE. In DNA, the CDR3 is TGTGCCAGCAGCATCGGGACAGGGGGTTTCCAAGAGACCCAGTACTTC. It codes for CASSIGTGGFQETQYF.

The chain employs TRBV13 and TRBJ2-1; 10 bases agree with TRBD2. CDR3 size: 14 residues. Germline trimming cut 8 bases from V and 7 bases from J; bases unmatched to any gene: 8. Germline values: CDR1 PRHDT, CDR2 FYEKMQ (reference sequence). The CDR3 DNA is TGTGCCAGCGGGCTAGCGGGGGCCGGGAATGAGCAGTTCTTC. This translates into CASGLAGAGNEQFF.